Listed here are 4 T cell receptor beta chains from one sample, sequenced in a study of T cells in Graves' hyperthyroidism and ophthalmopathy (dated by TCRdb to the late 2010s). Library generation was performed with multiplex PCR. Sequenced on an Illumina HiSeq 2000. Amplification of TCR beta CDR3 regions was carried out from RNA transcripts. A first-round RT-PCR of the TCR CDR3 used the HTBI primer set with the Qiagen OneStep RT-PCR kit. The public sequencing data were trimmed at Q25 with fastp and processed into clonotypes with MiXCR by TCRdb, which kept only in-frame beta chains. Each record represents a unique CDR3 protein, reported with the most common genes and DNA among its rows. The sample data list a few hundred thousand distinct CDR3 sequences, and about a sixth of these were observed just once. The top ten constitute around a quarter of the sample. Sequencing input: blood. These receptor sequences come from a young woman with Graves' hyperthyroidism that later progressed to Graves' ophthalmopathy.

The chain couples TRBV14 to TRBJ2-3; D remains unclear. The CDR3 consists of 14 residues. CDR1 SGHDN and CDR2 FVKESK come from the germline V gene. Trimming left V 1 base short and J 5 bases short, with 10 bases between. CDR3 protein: CASSQVVSGDTQYF. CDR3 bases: TGTGCCAGCAGCCAAGTTGTGTCGGGAGATACGCAGTATTTT.

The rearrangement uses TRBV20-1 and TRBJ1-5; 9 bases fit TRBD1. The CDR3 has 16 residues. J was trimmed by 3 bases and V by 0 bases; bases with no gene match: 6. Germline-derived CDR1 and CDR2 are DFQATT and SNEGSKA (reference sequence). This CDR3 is CSAREHRGRNNQPQHF. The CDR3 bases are TGCAGTGCTAGAGAACACAGGGGGCGGAACAATCAGCCCCAGCATTTT.

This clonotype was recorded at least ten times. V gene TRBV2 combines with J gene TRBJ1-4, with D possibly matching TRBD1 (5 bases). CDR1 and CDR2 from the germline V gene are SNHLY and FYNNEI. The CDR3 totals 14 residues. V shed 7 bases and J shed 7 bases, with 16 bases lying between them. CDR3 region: CASKAGGKREKLFF. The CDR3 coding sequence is TGTGCCAGCAAGGCGGGGGGGAAACGTGAAAAACTGTTTTTT.

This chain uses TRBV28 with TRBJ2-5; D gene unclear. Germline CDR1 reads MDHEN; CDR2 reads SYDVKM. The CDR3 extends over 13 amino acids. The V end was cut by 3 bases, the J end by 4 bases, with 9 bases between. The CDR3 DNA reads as TGTGCCAGCAGTTTTTTCTACGGAGAGACCCAGTACTTC. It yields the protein CASSFFYGETQYF.